This is a list of T cell receptor beta chains from one sample in a study of beta chain features in type 1 diabetes. The method was immunoSEQ multiplex PCR; TCRdb's version includes in-frame clones alone and lacks a portion of them. The repertoire holds about 370,000 clones, 8.5% to 10% seen once, with around 0.66% in the top ten. Sequences were obtained from central memory CD4+ T cells from blood. The source of these receptors is a man aged 30 to 45 with type 1 diabetes. Each CDR3 is given with its conserved first and last residue. D genes are given only for firm matches. Clone size is shown for a subset of rows, as once, few, many or a class of expanded clone.

clone_size: few
v_call: TRBV5-1
cdr3_length: 14
j_call: TRBJ2-7
d_call: TRBD1
cdr3_nt: TGCGCCAGCAGCGGAGGACAGGGGACCTACGAGCAGTACTTC
cdr3_aa: CASSGGQGTYEQYF

clone_size: many
v_call: TRBV27
cdr3_length: 16
j_call: TRBJ2-3
d_call: TRBD2
cdr3_nt: TGTGCCAGCAGTCTAACTAGCGGGGGAAGCACAGATACGCAGTATTTT
cdr3_aa: CASSLTSGGSTDTQYF

clone_size: .
v_call: TRBV28
cdr3_length: 13
j_call: TRBJ1-2
d_call: .
cdr3_nt: TGTGCCAGCAGTATTTGGGGTGGCGACGGCTACACCTTC
cdr3_aa: CASSIWGGDGYTF

clone_size: few
v_call: TRBV28
cdr3_length: 18
j_call: TRBJ1-5
d_call: .
cdr3_nt: TGTGCCAGCAGTTTATCAAAGCTCAGGGCAAGGGGCAATCAGCCCCAGCATTTT
cdr3_aa: CASSLSKLRARGNQPQHF

clone_size: .
v_call: TRBV11-2
cdr3_length: 14
j_call: TRBJ2-7
d_call: TRBD2
cdr3_nt: TGCGCCAGCAGCCAAGCTAGCGGTTCCTACGAGCAGTACTTC
cdr3_aa: CASSQASGSYEQYF

clone_size: .
v_call: TRBV2
cdr3_length: 11
j_call: TRBJ2-1
d_call: .
cdr3_nt: TGTGCCAGCAGTGAACGTAGAGAGCAGTTCTTC
cdr3_aa: CASSERREQFF

clone_size: few
v_call: TRBV27
cdr3_length: 12
j_call: TRBJ2-7
d_call: .
cdr3_nt: TGTGCCAGCAGTCCCAAGGGCTACGAGCAGTACTTC
cdr3_aa: CASSPKGYEQYF

clone_size: few
v_call: TRBV18
cdr3_length: 17
j_call: TRBJ1-4
d_call: .
cdr3_nt: TGTGCCAGCTCACCAAAACTTATAACAGCTGGACAAGAAAAACTGTTTTTT
cdr3_aa: CASSPKLITAGQEKLFF

clone_size: few
v_call: TRBV4-2
cdr3_length: 17
j_call: TRBJ2-7
d_call: .
cdr3_nt: TGTGCCAGCAGCCAAGATGGTGGACTAAGGAATTCCTACGAGCAGTACTTC
cdr3_aa: CASSQDGGLRNSYEQYF

clone_size: few
v_call: TRBV30
cdr3_length: 14
j_call: TRBJ1-2
d_call: .
cdr3_nt: TGTGCCTGGAGTGCCACGACAGGCAACTATGGCTACACCTTC
cdr3_aa: CAWSATTGNYGYTF

clone_size: .
v_call: TRBV5-1
cdr3_length: 14
j_call: TRBJ1-5
d_call: .
cdr3_nt: TGCGCCAGCAGCCTCGACAGCGGGAATCAGCCCCAGCATTTT
cdr3_aa: CASSLDSGNQPQHF

clone_size: few
v_call: TRBV7-9
cdr3_length: 15
j_call: TRBJ2-2
d_call: TRBD2
cdr3_nt: TGTGCCAGCAGCCTACTAGCGGTGAACACCGGGGAGCTGTTTTTT
cdr3_aa: CASSLLAVNTGELFF

clone_size: few
v_call: TRBV5-4
cdr3_length: 13
j_call: TRBJ2-3
d_call: .
cdr3_nt: TGTGCCAGCAGCTTAAGAGGCACAGATACGCAGTATTTT
cdr3_aa: CASSLRGTDTQYF

clone_size: few
v_call: TRBV18
cdr3_length: 15
j_call: TRBJ2-3
d_call: .
cdr3_nt: TGTGCCAGCTCACGGGACGGCGGGAGCACAGATACGCAGTATTTT
cdr3_aa: CASSRDGGSTDTQYF

clone_size: .
v_call: TRBV19
cdr3_length: 15
j_call: TRBJ2-7
d_call: TRBD1
cdr3_nt: TGTGCCAGTAGTACGGGGACAGGGGGCAACTACGAGCAGTACTTC
cdr3_aa: CASSTGTGGNYEQYF

clone_size: .
v_call: TRBV27
cdr3_length: 11
j_call: TRBJ2-1
d_call: .
cdr3_nt: TGTGCCAGCAGTTTATCAGGGGTTGTGTTCTTC
cdr3_aa: CASSLSGVVFF

clone_size: .
v_call: TRBV28
cdr3_length: 15
j_call: TRBJ1-5
d_call: TRBD1
cdr3_nt: TGTGCCAGCTTTACCCGGGACAGGGGTAATCAGCCCCAGCATTTT
cdr3_aa: CASFTRDRGNQPQHF

clone_size: few
v_call: TRBV7-2
cdr3_length: 16
j_call: TRBJ2-1
d_call: TRBD1
cdr3_nt: TGTGCCAGCAGCTTATCGCCCGGGACAGCGGCCAATGAGCAGTTCTTC
cdr3_aa: CASSLSPGTAANEQFF

clone_size: many
v_call: TRBV6-6
cdr3_length: 15
j_call: TRBJ1-4
d_call: .
cdr3_nt: TGTGCCAGCAGCCGAACCCAGGGAAAACGAGAAAAACTGTTTTTT
cdr3_aa: CASSRTQGKREKLFF

clone_size: few
v_call: TRBV10-3
cdr3_length: 15
j_call: TRBJ2-1
d_call: TRBD2
cdr3_nt: TGTGCCATCAGGGCTAGCGGGCCCTTATTAAATGAGCAGTTCTTC
cdr3_aa: CAIRASGPLLNEQFF

clone_size: few
v_call: TRBV6-5
cdr3_length: 12
j_call: TRBJ2-4
d_call: .
cdr3_nt: TGTGCCAGCAGTACCTGGCCGGGCATTCAGTACTTC
cdr3_aa: CASSTWPGIQYF

clone_size: few
v_call: TRBV7-2
cdr3_length: 15
j_call: TRBJ2-2
d_call: TRBD2
cdr3_nt: TGTGCCAGCAGCCCCCCTAGCGGGGGGACCGGGGAGCTGTTTTTT
cdr3_aa: CASSPPSGGTGELFF

clone_size: few
v_call: TRBV6-5
cdr3_length: 11
j_call: TRBJ1-1
d_call: .
cdr3_nt: TGTGCCAGCAGCCCCGGGAGGGAAGCTTTCTTT
cdr3_aa: CASSPGREAFF

clone_size: .
v_call: TRBV28
cdr3_length: 15
j_call: TRBJ2-2
d_call: TRBD2
cdr3_nt: TGTGCCAGCAGTTTCGGGGGGTTGAGCACCGGGGAGCTGTTTTTT
cdr3_aa: CASSFGGLSTGELFF

clone_size: .
v_call: TRBV12-5
cdr3_length: 19
j_call: TRBJ2-1
d_call: TRBD2
cdr3_nt: TGTGCTAGTGGTTTAAATTTGGGACTAGCGAGCAGCTCCTACAATGAGCAGTTCTTC
cdr3_aa: CASGLNLGLASSSYNEQFF

clone_size: few
v_call: TRBV11-2
cdr3_length: 13
j_call: TRBJ1-2
d_call: TRBD1
cdr3_nt: TGTGCCAGCAGCTTGGGGACAGACACTGGCTACACCTTC
cdr3_aa: CASSLGTDTGYTF

clone_size: few
v_call: TRBV10-1
cdr3_length: 13
j_call: TRBJ2-5
d_call: TRBD2
cdr3_nt: TGCGCCAGCAGTATAGCGGGAGTTGAGACCCAGTACTTC
cdr3_aa: CASSIAGVETQYF

clone_size: few
v_call: TRBV7-9
cdr3_length: 14
j_call: TRBJ2-7
d_call: TRBD1
cdr3_nt: TGTGCCAGCAGCTTACAGACAGGGGTCAACGAGCAGTACTTC
cdr3_aa: CASSLQTGVNEQYF

clone_size: few
v_call: TRBV6-5
cdr3_length: 11
j_call: TRBJ2-1
d_call: .
cdr3_nt: TGTGCCAGCAGTCTCAGCAATGAGCAGTTCTTC
cdr3_aa: CASSLSNEQFF

clone_size: many
v_call: TRBV5-5
cdr3_length: 14
j_call: TRBJ2-5
d_call: .
cdr3_nt: TGTGCCAGCAGCTATAGGACAGTCCAAGAGACCCAGTACTTC
cdr3_aa: CASSYRTVQETQYF

clone_size: .
v_call: TRBV5-6
cdr3_length: 14
j_call: TRBJ2-5
d_call: .
cdr3_nt: TGTGCCAGCAGCTTGCGCGCACTCCAAGAGACCCAGTACTTC
cdr3_aa: CASSLRALQETQYF

clone_size: few
v_call: TRBV28
cdr3_length: 12
j_call: TRBJ2-7
d_call: .
cdr3_nt: TGTGCCAGCAGTTTTATGTCCTACGAGCAGTACTTC
cdr3_aa: CASSFMSYEQYF

clone_size: many
v_call: TRBV5-4
cdr3_length: 14
j_call: TRBJ1-3
d_call: TRBD1
cdr3_nt: TGTGCCAGCACCGACAGGGGAGCTGGAAACACCATATATTTT
cdr3_aa: CASTDRGAGNTIYF

clone_size: .
v_call: TRBV20-1
cdr3_length: 11
j_call: TRBJ1-1
d_call: TRBD1
cdr3_nt: TGCAGTGCGAGAGACAGGGGTGAAGCTTTCTTT
cdr3_aa: CSARDRGEAFF

clone_size: .
v_call: TRBV7-9
cdr3_length: 14
j_call: TRBJ1-5
d_call: TRBD1
cdr3_nt: TGTGCCAGCAGCATGGGACAGGGCAATCAGCCCCAGCATTTT
cdr3_aa: CASSMGQGNQPQHF

clone_size: many
v_call: TRBV7-2
cdr3_length: 15
j_call: TRBJ2-1
d_call: .
cdr3_nt: TGTGCCAGCAGCTTAAGTAGCGACTCCTACAATGAGCAGTTCTTC
cdr3_aa: CASSLSSDSYNEQFF

clone_size: .
v_call: TRBV7-9
cdr3_length: 15
j_call: TRBJ2-2
d_call: .
cdr3_nt: TGTGCCAGCAGCTCTCGACAGGAGAACACCGGGGAGCTGTTTTTT
cdr3_aa: CASSSRQENTGELFF

clone_size: many
v_call: TRBV2
cdr3_length: 15
j_call: TRBJ1-3
d_call: .
cdr3_nt: TGTGCCAGCAGTGACCTTCGAGGGGCTGGAAACACCATATATTTT
cdr3_aa: CASSDLRGAGNTIYF

clone_size: few
v_call: TRBV4-1
cdr3_length: 16
j_call: TRBJ1-5
d_call: .
cdr3_nt: TGCGCCAGCAGCCACGAAGGGACCGTTAATGATCAGCCCCAGCATTTT
cdr3_aa: CASSHEGTVNDQPQHF

clone_size: .
v_call: TRBV18
cdr3_length: 13
j_call: TRBJ2-5
d_call: .
cdr3_nt: TGTGCCACCCTCGTAGGTATCCAAGAGACCCAGTACTTC
cdr3_aa: CATLVGIQETQYF

clone_size: .
v_call: TRBV9
cdr3_length: 16
j_call: TRBJ2-1
d_call: TRBD2
cdr3_nt: TGTGCCAGCAGAGCCCCCGGGACTAGCGGATACAATGAGCAGTTCTTC
cdr3_aa: CASRAPGTSGYNEQFF

clone_size: few
v_call: TRBV7-3
cdr3_length: 16
j_call: TRBJ2-7
d_call: TRBD2
cdr3_nt: TGTGCCAGCAGCAGCCCCGGGGCTAGCGGGAGAAACGAGCAGTACTTC
cdr3_aa: CASSSPGASGRNEQYF

clone_size: few
v_call: TRBV4-3
cdr3_length: 16
j_call: TRBJ1-1
d_call: .
cdr3_nt: TGCGCCAGCAGCCAGAGGAGGGGGGGGATGGACACTGAAGCTTTCTTT
cdr3_aa: CASSQRRGGMDTEAFF

clone_size: few
v_call: TRBV11-2
cdr3_length: 11
j_call: TRBJ2-7
d_call: TRBD1
cdr3_nt: TGTGCCAGCAGTAAGGACAGGCTCAGGTACTTC
cdr3_aa: CASSKDRLRYF

clone_size: .
v_call: TRBV28
cdr3_length: 12
j_call: TRBJ1-1
d_call: TRBD1
cdr3_nt: TGTGCCAGCAGTTTTCGGGACAGGGGGGCTTTCTTT
cdr3_aa: CASSFRDRGAFF

clone_size: .
v_call: TRBV2
cdr3_length: 17
j_call: TRBJ2-5
d_call: TRBD2
cdr3_nt: TGTGCCAGCAGTGACGGGGGGGGGTGGGGGCGAGAAGAGACCCAGTACTTC
cdr3_aa: CASSDGGGWGREETQYF

clone_size: many
v_call: TRBV29-1
cdr3_length: 13
j_call: TRBJ1-5
d_call: .
cdr3_nt: TGCAGCGTAGCGGGGCAGGGTGGACAGCCCCAGCATTTT
cdr3_aa: CSVAGQGGQPQHF

clone_size: .
v_call: TRBV29-1
cdr3_length: 14
j_call: TRBJ2-2
d_call: .
cdr3_nt: TGCAGCGTTATCTCCTGGGTCGGCACCGGGGAGCTGTTTTTT
cdr3_aa: CSVISWVGTGELFF

clone_size: .
v_call: TRBV5-1
cdr3_length: 15
j_call: TRBJ1-5
d_call: TRBD1
cdr3_nt: TGCGCCAGCAGCTCGGGACAGGGGGATAATCAGCCCCAGCATTTT
cdr3_aa: CASSSGQGDNQPQHF

clone_size: few
v_call: TRBV6-6
cdr3_length: 13
j_call: TRBJ2-7
d_call: TRBD1
cdr3_nt: TGTGCCAGCAGTGACAGACAGGGGGACGAGCAGTACTTC
cdr3_aa: CASSDRQGDEQYF

clone_size: .
v_call: TRBV27
cdr3_length: 13
j_call: TRBJ1-2
d_call: TRBD1
cdr3_nt: TGTGCCAGCAGTTGGACAGGGGGGAATGGCTACACCTTC
cdr3_aa: CASSWTGGNGYTF

clone_size: few
v_call: TRBV28
cdr3_length: 14
j_call: TRBJ2-7
d_call: TRBD1
cdr3_nt: TGTGCCAGCGGAAGACAGGGTATCTCCTACGAGCAGTACTTC
cdr3_aa: CASGRQGISYEQYF